What follows is one TCR beta chain and its context. This clonotype was seen many times. Its binding antigen is unknown. No per-base quality is available; no much larger clone lies one base away. To synthesize cDNA, template-switch 5'RACE was performed with a primer carrying a 10-nucleotide random unique molecular identifier so that each TCR transcript was tagged. Each sequencing run produced over 190 million TCR-beta sequences covering 15-18 subjects. The RNeasy kit was used for extraction of total RNA. The KAPA Real-time Library Amplification kit was used to amplify TCR-beta VDJ regions with primers targeting the TCR constant region and the 5'RACE anchor. Sample indexes and Illumina adaptors were added in a first PCR, and a second PCR then increased library yield. After Ampure bead purification, the roughly 650 bp TCR product was size-selected on a 2% E-gel SizeSelection system. Library quality was checked on a Bioanalyzer, concentration was measured with Qubit, and libraries were quantified with the Kapa Library Quantification kit before pooling. Paired-end 2 x 150 bp sequencing of the libraries was performed on an Illumina HiSeq 2500. To increase sequence diversity, about 24-32% phiX was spiked into each library pool. Per the original workflow: Quality-filtered reads were processed with the UMI-based MiGEC pipeline, and over 80% of raw TCR sequences were removed by the MiGEC pipeline during error correction. IMGT germline references were used for alignment of VDJ genes, and clonotypes were defined by a unique CDR3 amino acid sequence together with V-J genes. VDJtools evaluated clonal expansion, Shannon diversity and CDR3 relatedness (CalcPairwiseDistances, ClusterSamples); CLCbio workbench built phylogenetic trees. Expanded clones were defined as having at least 8 unique UMIs, based on coefficient-of-variation modelling across technical triplicates. Clones were called with MiXCR by TCRdb after fastp trimmed the public reads at Q25, and only in-frame beta chains were retained. For every CDR3 protein sequence, its rows merge into one entry that carries the most common genes and DNA. The authors' filters were not applied to this entry. This sample gives over 55,000 distinct CDR3 sequences in total; about 2.5% of them show up just once. Around 3% of the sample is in the top ten clones.

For the unsorted PBMC libraries, 2 million PBMCs were stored in RNAlater at -80 degrees C until RNA extraction and were used to generate the libraries. The multiple sclerosis patients were enrolled in a US clinical protocol that evaluated disease progression with magnetic resonance imaging. Peripheral blood was subjected to Ficoll-Hypaque density gradient centrifugation to isolate PBMCs, which were then cryopreserved in liquid nitrogen. CDR1 and CDR2, per the germline V gene, are MNHEY and SVGEGT. Trimmed from V: 6 bases; trimmed from J: 10 bases; junction bases lacking a gene match: 8. Including the terminal cysteine and phenylalanine, the CDR3 comprises 13 residues. Here the CDR3 DNA is all that survives: 39 bases in frame from base 1. The data derive from a study of neurological immune-mediated disorders (dated by TCRdb to between 2017 and 2020). Regarding the complete study: Among the approximately 35 multiple sclerosis patients, roughly 31 had relapsing-remitting MS and 3 had secondary progressive MS. Peripheral blood TCR-beta repertoires from patients with HTLV-I-associated myelopathy (HAM/TSP), patients with multiple sclerosis, and healthy controls were compared in the study using UMI-based sequencing. The approximately 110 TCR-beta libraries included longitudinal samples, technical triplicates and paired sorted CD4+ and CD8+ T-cell subsets alongside PBMC samples. The cohort was made up of about 66 subjects, consisting of roughly 14 HAM/TSP patients, around 35 multiple sclerosis patients and 20 healthy controls. Study-wide conclusions, independent of this receptor: TCR clonal expansion was highest in HAM/TSP patients and lowest in MS patients, with MS patients falling below even healthy controls. Phylogenetic analysis grouped repertoires from 18 of 34 MS patients into a cluster of related CDR3 sequences, suggesting a possible repertoire-level signature. Expanded clones from different subjects shared no identical CDR3 amino acid sequences, which suggests that TCR-beta repertoires were private in all groups. No clinical or MRI features were associated with the MS cluster, and the authors said that larger cohorts are needed.

The specimen was PBMCs. The chain is made from TRBV6-2 or TRBV6-3 and TRBJ2-1, and TRBD2 aligns with 8 junction nucleotides. The TCR sequence derives from a man aged 50-59 years with multiple sclerosis. Here is the DNA: TGTGCCAGCAGGGACGGGGGGGCTGGCGAGCAGTTCTTC. This translates into CASRDGGAGEQFF.